The 22 T cell receptor beta chains reported below all come from one sample, sequenced in a study of blood T cells in healthy people across ages. A second PCR of about 6 to 12 cycles used a sample-barcoded 5' primer and a J-beta primer mix. One entry per CDR3 protein results from TCRdb running MiXCR on the 5' RACE reads. Here the sample spans around 870,000 distinct CDR3 sequences, 25% to 30% being singletons. Material for sequencing was blood. These TCRs come from a woman older than 75 in good health.

This clonotype occurred many times. J is TRBJ1-1 and V is TRBV6-5; 8 positions agree with TRBD1. The CDR3 contains 14 residues. Losses at the gene ends were 4 bases for V and 10 bases for J; bases not matched to a gene: 11. From germline, CDR1 is MNHEY and CDR2 SVGAGI. DNA of the CDR3: TGTGCCAGCAGTTCCAGACAGGGGTCGGTGGGAGCTTTCTTT. It encodes CASSSRQGSVGAFF.

This chain links TRBV7-9 with TRBJ2-1; D ambiguous. V lost 4 bases and J 9 bases, leaving 7 bases between the germline ends. Germline CDR1 is SEHNR and CDR2 is FQNEAQ (reference sequence). This CDR3 contains 11 residues. CDR3 nucleotides: TGTGCCAGCAGCTCAGGCACTGAGCAGTTCTTC. Amino acids: CASSSGTEQFF.

The V and J genes are TRBV7-2 and TRBJ2-7; D is unclear. CDR1 and CDR2 from the germline V gene are SGHTA and FQGNSA. This CDR3 region has 14 residues. V lost 4 bases, J lost 5 bases, and 15 bases lay in between. The chain's CDR3 is CASSSLATLHEQYF. CDR3 DNA sequence: TGTGCCAGCAGCTCGTTAGCCACCCTCCACGAGCAGTACTTC.

This clonotype was counted a few times. This chain joins TRBV20-1 and TRBJ1-2; D might be TRBD1 (6 bases). Trimming took 0 bases from V and 5 from J, leaving 13 bases between them. The CDR3 spans 14 residues. CDR1 and CDR2 from the germline V gene are DFQATT and SNEGSKA (reference sequence). The chain's CDR3 is CSAREAGVGYGYTF. CDR3 sequence (DNA): TGCAGTGCTAGAGAGGCAGGGGTTGGGTATGGCTACACCTTC.

Only a few counts were recorded for this clonotype. This may arise from a read error, as a much more abundant clone is one base away. J is TRBJ2-5 and V is TRBV20-1; tentatively, D is TRBD2 (6 bases). Germline V gene lookup returns CDR1 DFQATT and CDR2 SNEGSKA (reference sequence). The CDR3 is 14 amino acids. CDR3 nucleotides: TGCAGTGCTAGCCCCACGGGGGATAGAGAGGCCCAGTACTTC. Translating gives CSASPTGDREAQYF.

This clonotype occurred many times. This chain links TRBV7-2 with TRBJ2-7, with 8 bases aligning to TRBD1. This CDR3 has 14 amino acids. Germline CDR1 is SGHTA and CDR2 is FQGNSA. The trim removed 5 bases at V and 6 bases at J, leaving 9 bases unmatched. In nucleotides, the CDR3 is TGTGCCAGCAGCCGGATGCAGGGGGCGGGCGAGCAGTACTTC. Amino acid sequence: CASSRMQGAGEQYF. Full variable domain (rest looked up from reference TRBV7-2 and TRBJ2-7): GAGVSQSPSNKVTEKGKDVELRCDPISGHTALYWYRQSLGQGLEFLIYFQGNSAPDKSGLPSDRFSAERTGGSVSTLTIQRTQQEDSAVYLCASSRMQGAGEQYFGPGTRLTVT.

This clonotype was counted only a few times. The genes are TRBV7-9 and TRBJ2-2; 8 bases map to TRBD1. Trimming took 5 bases from V and 5 from J; bases not matched to a gene: 22. The CDR3 covers 20 residues. Germline V lookup: CDR1 SEHNR, CDR2 FQNEAQ (reference sequence). CDR3 sequence (DNA): TGTGCCAGCAGCCTCGATCGCCTCTCAGGGGGCCCCGCGAGTACCGGGGAGCTGTTTTTT. Its protein product is CASSLDRLSGGPASTGELFF.

The chain links TRBV29-1 to TRBJ1-4; D remains ambiguous. Between the trimmed V and J ends, which lost 3 bases and 5 bases, there was a span of 10 bases. Germline-derived CDR1 and CDR2 are SQVTM and ANQGSEA. CDR3 length: 13 amino acids. CDR3 DNA sequence: TGCAGCGTTGATGGGCAGACAAATGAAAAACTGTTTTTT. This translates into CSVDGQTNEKLFF.

This clonotype was seen only once. This may arise from a read error, as a much more abundant clone is one base away. This chain connects TRBV27 to TRBJ2-5; D is perhaps TRBD1 or TRBD2 (5 bases each). Trimming removed 5 bases at V and 11 bases at J, with 18 bases between. CDR3 size: 13 residues. Germline-derived CDR1 and CDR2 are MNHEY and SMNVEV (reference sequence). DNA for the CDR3: TGTGCCAGCAGTGCGAGGGGCTCCTACAAGCAGTACTTC. Amino acids: CASSARGSYKQYF.

This clonotype was detected many times. The rearrangement links TRBV12-3 or TRBV12-4 to TRBJ1-4; D is undetermined. Trimming took 2 bases from V and 8 from J, leaving 6 bases between them. The CDR3 is 12 amino acids. The CDR3 bases are TGTGCCAGCAGTTTAAGGGCCGAAAAACTGTTTTTT. It translates to CASSLRAEKLFF.

This clonotype was counted only a few times. The J gene is TRBJ2-2, the V gene TRBV7-9; TRBD1 matches 8 bases. Trimming took 5 bases from V and 0 from J; bases not matched to a gene: 5. Per the germline V gene, CDR1 is SEHNR and CDR2 is FQNEAQ (reference sequence). This CDR3 comprises 16 residues. Written as DNA, the CDR3 is TGTGCCAGCAGCCGGCAGACAGGGGCGAACACCGGGGAGCTGTTTTTT. Residues: CASSRQTGANTGELFF.

A note on this clonotype: At one end the junction does not follow the germline gene, possibly because of a read error. V is TRBV7-2 and J is TRBJ1-5; possible D gene TRBD1, 5 bases. This CDR3 has 14 amino acids. CDR1 and CDR2 from the germline V gene are SGHTA and FQGNSA. CDR3 sequence (DNA): TGCGCCAGCAGCCTAGACAGTAGCGATCAGCCCCAGCATTTT. Translation gives CASSLDSSDQPQHF.

The genes are TRBV3-1 and TRBJ1-2; no firm D call. V dropped 3 bases and J dropped 7 bases, with 9 bases sitting between them. The CDR3 covers 12 residues. In germline, CDR1 is LGHDT, CDR2 YNNKEL (reference sequence). CDR3 in amino acids: CASSQAVVGYTF. CDR3 bases: TGTGCCAGCAGCCAGGCCGTAGTTGGCTACACCTTC.

In its sample, this clonotype was seen many times. This could be a read error, since a much larger clone is one nucleotide away. The V gene is TRBV28, the J gene TRBJ2-1; 10 nucleotides line up with TRBD2. The J call is in doubt because the DNA end fits TRBJ2-7 better. Germline V lookup: CDR1 MDHEN, CDR2 SYDVKM. The CDR3 is 15 amino acids. The CDR3 protein is CASRGSSGGYNEQYF. The CDR3 DNA reads TGTGCCAGCCGGGGCTCTAGCGGGGGCTACAATGAGCAGTACTTC.

At least ten counts were recorded for this clonotype. The genes are TRBV5-1 and TRBJ2-5, with a possible D match to TRBD2 (5 bases). CDR1 is SGHRS, CDR2 YFSETQ, per germline. The CDR3 runs to 14 residues. The V and J ends lost 0 bases and 1 base respectively, with 7 bases between them. The CDR3 DNA sequence: TGCGCCAGCAGCTTGGGGGAGTTCCAAGAGACCCAGTACTTC. Residues: CASSLGEFQETQYF. Full variable domain (missing parts from reference TRBV5-1 and TRBJ2-5): KAGVTQTPRYLIKTRGQQVTLSCSPISGHRSVSWYQQTPGQGLQFLFEYFSETQRNKGNFPGRFSGRQFSNSRSEMNVSTLELGDSALYLCASSLGEFQETQYFGPGTRLLVL.

This clonotype was seen ten or more times. This chain uses TRBV27 with TRBJ1-1; D is possibly TRBD1 (5 bases). The CDR3 sequence is 16 residues long. Per germline, CDR1 MNHEY and CDR2 SMNVEV (reference sequence). The ends were cut back, 4 bases at V and 4 bases at J, with 19 bases in the middle. In DNA, the CDR3 is TGTGCCAGCAGTTCCGGACAATCTGCCCAGGGCACTGAAGCTTTCTTT. This encodes CASSSGQSAQGTEAFF.

J is TRBJ2-3 and V is TRBV28, with D unresolved. CDR1 MDHEN and CDR2 SYDVKM come from the germline V gene. The CDR3 runs 13 residues. Trimming took 11 bases from V and 0 from J, leaving 12 bases between them. CDR3: CAGKKGSTDTQYF. DNA of the CDR3: TGTGCCGGCAAAAAGGGAAGCACAGATACGCAGTATTTT.

In this sample, this clonotype turned up many times. The chain uses TRBV4-1 and TRBJ2-5; 8 bases map to TRBD1. The CDR3 sequence is 16 residues long. V lost 1 base to trimming and J lost 1 base; unmatched junction nucleotides: 5. The germline gives CDR1 MGHRA, CDR2 YSYEKL. CDR3 nucleotides: TGCGCCAGCAGCCAAGCTCTGGACAGGGCCCAAGAGACCCAGTACTTC. This encodes CASSQALDRAQETQYF.

V gene TRBV12-1 combines with J gene TRBJ1-5. TRBV12-1 is reported as a pseudogene. The CDR3 contains 14 residues. This CDR3 reads CASSFARGVQPQHF. As DNA, the CDR3 is TGTGCCAGCAGCTTTGCGCGCGGGGTTCAGCCCCAGCATTTT.

This clonotype was picked up many times. The gene calls are TRBV18 and TRBJ1-5; 7 positions agree with TRBD1. After removal of 8 bases from V and 5 bases from J, the junction contained 6 bases not matched to a gene. The CDR3 has 13 amino acids. The germline V gene encodes CDR1 KGHSH and CDR2 LQKENI. The CDR3 protein is CASSSDRDQPQHF. Written as DNA, the CDR3 is TGTGCCAGCAGCTCCGACAGGGATCAGCCCCAGCATTTT.

This clonotype was recorded a few times. The rearrangement links TRBV7-9 to TRBJ1-1; D remains ambiguous. The CDR3 extends over 15 amino acids. Germline-derived CDR1 and CDR2 are SEHNR and FQNEAQ (reference sequence). Trimming stripped 2 bases from V and 6 bases from J, with 16 bases between. The CDR3 DNA follows: TGTGCCAGCAGCTTATATCTGAGTGGAACTTCTGAAGCTTTCTTT. This encodes CASSLYLSGTSEAFF.

This clonotype has a count of ten or more. The V call is TRBV7-2, the J call TRBJ2-3, with D possibly being TRBD2 (5 bases). V lost 4 bases and J 3 bases, leaving 14 bases between the germline ends. CDR1 and CDR2 from the germline V gene are SGHTA and FQGNSA. This CDR3 is built from 15 residues. CDR3 nucleotide sequence: TGTGCCAGCAGCTCCCTGCCGGGAAGAACAGATACGCAGTATTTT. It yields the protein CASSSLPGRTDTQYF. The full variable domain, completed using reference TRBV7-2 and TRBJ2-3, is GAGVSQSPSNKVTEKGKDVELRCDPISGHTALYWYRQSLGQGLEFLIYFQGNSAPDKSGLPSDRFSAERTGGSVSTLTIQRTQQEDSAVYLCASSSLPGRTDTQYFGPGTRLTVL.